A selection of T cell receptor beta chains follows, all from one sample in a study of OX40 agonist ivuxolimab in advanced cancers. This table comes from immunoSEQ multiplex PCR, and its TCRdb copy is limited to in-frame clones, with some not included. Among tens of thousands of clones listed, roughly nine tenths were seen once. Here the sequenced sample was CD4+ or CD8+ T cells sorted from blood, taken in a trial of the OX40 agonist ivuxolimab. The source of these receptors is an adult with an advanced solid tumor such as melanoma, head and neck, liver or kidney cancer. The conserved cysteine and the conserved F or W are not part of the CDR3 here. Not every row has a clone size; where given, it reads once, few, many or a size class.

size,J,V,CDR3
.,TRBJ1-2,TRBV5-4,ASSTSGTGYGYT
.,TRBJ1-2,TRBV6-5,ASSYGSSLNGYT
.,TRBJ1-3,TRBV6-6,ASSYKEGFGNTIY
.,TRBJ1-5,TRBV19,ASTPGEVLGNQPQH
.,TRBJ1-1,TRBV2,ASSLSALEYTEAF
.,TRBJ2-6,TRBV19,ASTDRGVRANVLT
.,TRBJ1-1,TRBV6-6,ASSKGEETEAF
few,TRBJ1-6,TRBV6-5,ASSSFTLH
.,TRBJ1-5,TRBV18,ASSRTAEDQPQH
.,TRBJ2-1,TRBV7-8,ASSFPVGGSRGEQF
.,TRBJ2-1,TRBV2,ATALGDPTRYNEQF
.,TRBJ2-2,TRBV7-9,ASSLPGSGSYDTGELF
.,TRBJ2-3,TRBV25-1,ASSEWRPGTTGDTQY
few,TRBJ2-1,TRBV6-5,ASRDGFSYNEQF
.,TRBJ2-1,TRBV9,ASRGAQNEQF
.,TRBJ1-2,TRBV28,ASSLRWTGHQNYGYT
.,TRBJ2-5,TRBV5-5,ASSFAQGRETQY
.,TRBJ2-1,TRBV27,ASSPDLSGINEQF
.,TRBJ2-1,TRBV11-2,ASSPSRGSSYNEQF
.,TRBJ2-3,TRBV5-1,ASSLAGHTDTQY
once,TRBJ2-1,TRBV7-8,ASTTAGWTSSYNEQF
.,TRBJ1-1,TRBV19,ASSGQGMNTEAF
.,TRBJ2-5,TRBV9,ASSLSPDRDLQETQY
.,TRBJ1-1,TRBV27,ASPGGGLKDTEAF
.,TRBJ1-1,TRBV27,ASEQGLEAF
.,TRBJ2-7,TRBV10-3,AIRDRANEQY
.,TRBJ1-1,TRBV7-6,ASSLGQGLTEAF
medium-sized,TRBJ1-1,TRBV19,ASAQRGHRNTEAF
.,TRBJ1-5,TRBV27,ASSVFSNQPQH
few,TRBJ1-5,TRBV2,ASSEGAGEQPQH
.,TRBJ2-5,TRBV11-2,ASSLRTGTETQY
.,TRBJ2-2,TRBV6-6,ASSGLAGENTGELF
.,TRBJ1-5,TRBV6-1,ASLLIQPQH
.,TRBJ1-2,TRBV27,ASSFAGGYGYT
few,TRBJ2-1,TRBV7-2,ASSLGTLEQF